These 17 T cell receptor beta chains originate from one sample sequenced in a study of shared clonotypes between healthy human individuals. The data were produced by immunoSEQ multiplex PCR, yet TCRdb's version contains in-frame clones alone and is incomplete. Found here are approximately 2.5 million clones, just over 90% of them singletons; the top ten hold roughly 0.14%. Source material: naive CD4+ T cells sorted from blood. The subset denotes: CD45RA+ positively selected. These receptors all come from a man between 18 and 29 years old in good health.

The chain joins TRBV5-4 to TRBJ2-3; no clear D gene. CDR1 and CDR2 from the germline V gene are SGHNT and YYREEE (reference sequence). With 2 bases removed from V and 2 bases from J, the gap between germline ends came to 15 bases. The CDR3 is made up of 16 amino acids. CDR3 region: CASSFRQRSITDTQYF. DNA of the CDR3: TGTGCCAGCAGCTTCAGACAACGTTCTATCACAGATACGCAGTATTTT.

This chain uses TRBV7-2 with TRBJ2-5; D is undetermined. The CDR3 runs 13 residues. Germline CDR1 and CDR2: SGHTA and FQGNSA. The V end lost 4 bases, the J end lost 4 bases, and 10 bases lay between the germline ends. CDR3 protein: CASSSPRRETQYF. The CDR3 nucleotides are TGTGCCAGCAGCTCCCCTCGGAGAGAGACCCAGTACTTC.

The sample holds one count of this clone. The chain carries TRBV7-9 and TRBJ2-3; the match to TRBD2 covers 11 bases. Germline V gene data show CDR1 as SEHNR and CDR2 as FQNEAQ (reference sequence). The CDR3 spans 15 residues. The ends lost 3 bases at V and 3 bases at J; junction bases unmatched: 2. CDR3 protein: CASSFTSGSTDTQYF. The DNA for the CDR3 is TGTGCCAGCAGCTTTACTAGCGGGAGTACAGATACGCAGTATTTT.

This chain connects TRBV19 to TRBJ1-4; 10 nucleotides align to TRBD1. The CDR3 sequence is 16 residues long. V shed 2 bases and J 8 bases; nucleotides not matched to a gene: 8. CDR1 is LNHDA, CDR2 SQIVND, per germline (reference sequence). In nucleotides, the CDR3 is TGTGCCAGTAGTATACCCGACAGGGGGCGAAGAGAAAAACTGTTTTTT. Protein: CASSIPDRGRREKLFF.

The chain links TRBV2 to TRBJ1-2; tentative D call: TRBD1 (5 bases). The CDR3 length is 13 residues. V gave up 8 bases and J gave up 4 bases, with 14 bases separating them. Germline V gives CDR1 SNHLY, CDR2 FYNNEI. CDR3 loop: CASWYGDGYGYTF. In DNA form, the CDR3 reads TGTGCCAGCTGGTATGGGGACGGCTATGGCTACACCTTC. Drawing the rest from reference TRBV2 and TRBJ1-2, the complete variable domain is EPEVTQTPSHQVTQMGQEVILRCVPISNHLYFYWYRQILGQKVEFLVSFYNNEISEKSEIFDDQFSVERPDGSNFTLKIRSTKLEDSAMYFCASWYGDGYGYTFGSGTRLTVV.

The CDR3 is CASSLFRSGGEKLFF. For the CDR3, the DNA is TGTGCCAGCTCACTTTTCCGATCAGGGGGAGAAAAACTGTTTTTT. The rearrangement uses TRBV18 and TRBJ1-4; 7 bases are shared with TRBD1. The germline V gene encodes CDR1 KGHSH and CDR2 LQKENI. This CDR3 comprises 15 residues. The trim removed 4 bases at V and 8 bases at J, leaving 10 bases unmatched.

This chain connects TRBV7-2 to TRBJ2-7; a possible D gene is TRBD1 (6 bases). Between the trimmed V and J ends, which lost 5 bases and 2 bases, there was a span of 16 bases. The CDR3 spans 15 residues. Germline V gene lookup returns CDR1 SGHTA and CDR2 FQGNSA. CDR3 bases: TGTGCCAGCAGCCCCTACAGGGTGATCACCTACGAGCAGTACTTC. This translates into CASSPYRVITYEQYF.

The CDR3, as DNA: TGCGCCAGCAGCCAAGATCATGGAGGATTCGCGTCTAATTCACCCCTCCACTTT. Residues: CASSQDHGGFASNSPLHF. The chain recombines TRBV4-3 with TRBJ1-6, with D uncertain. The CDR3 extends over 18 amino acids. V shed 0 bases and J shed 6 bases, with 18 bases lying between them. CDR1 LGHNA and CDR2 YSLEER come from the germline V gene.

V gene TRBV2 combines with J gene TRBJ2-3, with 9 bases lining up with TRBD2. The V segment lost 10 bases and the J segment 4 bases; nucleotides outside the gene matches: 6. The CDR3 has 13 amino acids. The germline V gene encodes CDR1 SNHLY and CDR2 FYNNEI. The CDR3 region is CATAGLASDTQYF. The CDR3, as DNA: TGTGCCACCGCGGGACTAGCCTCAGATACGCAGTATTTT.

The chain links TRBV10-3 to TRBJ1-4; the match to TRBD1 covers 7 bases. The CDR3 is 14 amino acids. J gave up 7 bases and V 10 bases, and 12 bases lay outside the gene matches. Germline loops: CDR1 ENHRY, CDR2 SYGVKD. CDR3 in amino acids: CASRVGQVTEKLFF. In DNA, the CDR3 is TGTGCCAGCCGGGTAGGACAGGTCACTGAAAAACTGTTTTTT.

The gene calls are TRBV11-1 and TRBJ2-1, with D possibly called TRBD1 or TRBD2 (6 bases each). Trimming cost V 1 base and J 8 bases, with 12 bases left between them. The CDR3 consists of 14 residues. Per germline, CDR1 SGHAT and CDR2 FQDESV (reference sequence). CDR3 coding DNA: TGTGCCAGCAGCTTAGACGGGGGCGGGGATGAGCAGTTCTTC. Protein: CASSLDGGGDEQFF.

V gene TRBV6-5 combines with J gene TRBJ2-7; D might be TRBD1 (6 bases). V gave up 4 bases and J gave up 3 bases, with 16 bases separating them. From germline, CDR1 is MNHEY and CDR2 SVGAGI. This CDR3 has 15 residues. The CDR3 DNA reads TGTGCCAGCAGTTCCAGACAGGTCGGTCGCTACGAGCAGTACTTC. It codes for CASSSRQVGRYEQYF.

This clone was detected once. V and J are TRBV11-2 and TRBJ2-5; D unresolved. The CDR3 loop spans 13 amino acids. The V and J ends lost 1 base and 5 bases respectively, with 8 bases between them. The germline V gene encodes CDR1 SGHAT and CDR2 FQNNGV. The CDR3 DNA sequence: TGTGCCAGCAGCTTAGGGGCTTGGGAGACCCAGTACTTC. This sequence encodes CASSLGAWETQYF.

With respect to this clone: The sample contains more than one DNA sequence encoding this CDR3. This chain links TRBV5-1 with TRBJ1-4, with D unresolved. Germline CDR1 and CDR2: SGHRS and YFSETQ. The CDR3 is 15 amino acids. V was shortened by 0 bases and J by 0 bases, with 6 bases between the two germline ends. CDR3 DNA sequence: TGCGCCAGCAGCTTGGTGGGGACAACTAATGAAAAACTGTTTTTT. This gives the protein CASSLVGTTNEKLFF. Complete variable domain (other parts from reference TRBV5-1 and TRBJ1-4): KAGVTQTPRYLIKTRGQQVTLSCSPISGHRSVSWYQQTPGQGLQFLFEYFSETQRNKGNFPGRFSGRQFSNSRSEMNVSTLELGDSALYLCASSLVGTTNEKLFFGSGTQLSVL.

The chain employs TRBV4-2 and TRBJ1-2; no reliable D call. This CDR3 is built from 16 residues. The V end lost 0 bases, the J end lost 1 base, and 12 bases lay between the germline ends. In germline, CDR1 is LGHNA, CDR2 YNFKEQ. The CDR3 spells CASSQDVRALNYGYTF. DNA for the CDR3: TGTGCCAGCAGCCAAGATGTCCGGGCGCTTAACTATGGCTACACCTTC.

About this clone: The sample has other DNA sequences that encode this CDR3 too. The J gene is TRBJ1-2, the V gene TRBV11-2; unclear D gene. This CDR3 contains 13 residues. V gave up 1 base and J gave up 1 base, with 4 bases separating them. Germline V gives CDR1 SGHAT, CDR2 FQNNGV. CDR3 protein: CASSLAVNYGYTF. The CDR3, as DNA: TGTGCCAGCAGCTTAGCTGTTAACTATGGCTACACCTTC. Filled out from reference TRBV11-2 and TRBJ1-2, the complete variable domain reads EAGVAQSPRYKIIEKRQSVAFWCNPISGHATLYWYQQILGQGPKLLIQFQNNGVVDDSQLPKDRFSAERLKGVDSTLKIQPAKLEDSAVYLCASSLAVNYGYTFGSGTRLTVV.

The chain links TRBV6-5 to TRBJ1-2, with D possibly being TRBD1 (6 bases). Germline-derived CDR1 and CDR2 are MNHEY and SVGAGI. The CDR3 runs to 13 residues. V lost 5 bases to trimming and J lost 4 bases, with 11 bases between them. This CDR3 reads CASSRTEGYGYTF. As DNA, the CDR3 is TGTGCCAGCAGTCGGACAGAGGGCTATGGCTACACCTTC.